The 7 T cell receptor beta chains below come from one sample, sequenced in a study of cytomegalovirus exposure and HLA in healthy donors (dated by TCRdb to 2016 to 2017). Library generation was performed with the immunoSEQ multiplex PCR assay. A mixture of 60 forward primers for TCR Vbeta segments and 13 reverse primers for TCR Jbeta segments was used in the multiplex PCR. TCRdb limited this immuneACCESS table to in-frame rearrangements with V and J called. A share of clones is missing; checked studies link under half to unresolved V genes, and the rest is unexplained. The sample table lists 150,000 to 200,000 clones, about 81% of them with a count of one. In total, the top ten clones hold about 2.2% of the sample. Sequenced material: PBMCs. These receptors were collected from a woman in her thirties in good health and CMV-seronegative.

The V call is TRBV5-1, the J call TRBJ2-3; maybe TRBD2 (5 bases). The V and J ends lost 3 bases and 2 bases respectively, with 13 bases between them. The germline V gene encodes CDR1 SGHRS and CDR2 YFSETQ. The CDR3 runs to 15 residues. The CDR3 DNA follows: TGCGCCAGCAGCTCCCCCCCGGGGAACACAGATACGCAGTATTTT. It translates to CASSSPPGNTDTQYF.

This chain uses TRBV5-1 with TRBJ2-5; D possibly corresponds to TRBD2 (5 bases). The CDR3 runs to 15 residues. Germline assignment: CDR1 SGHRS and CDR2 YFSETQ. Trimming cost V 1 base and J 4 bases, with 14 bases left between them. CDR3 DNA: TGCGCCAGCAGCTTGTATTCGGGGATGGGAGAGACCCAGTACTTC. Translated, it gives CASSLYSGMGETQYF.

This chain joins TRBV4-3 and TRBJ2-1; 7 bases align to TRBD2. The CDR3 covers 15 residues. V lost 4 bases, J lost 8 bases, and 11 bases stayed unmatched. Germline CDR1 and CDR2: LGHNA and YSLEER. This CDR3 reads CASSPTGLRTYEQFF. The CDR3 DNA reads TGCGCCAGCAGCCCTACGGGACTACGAACGTATGAGCAGTTCTTC.

The chain links TRBV27 to TRBJ2-7, with a possible D match to TRBD1 (6 bases). The CDR3 runs 14 residues. Germline V gene lookup returns CDR1 MNHEY and CDR2 SMNVEV (reference sequence). Trimming removed 6 bases at V and 8 bases at J, with 20 bases between. The CDR3, as DNA: TGTGCCAGCAGCCCGGACAGTGGAGTACGTAAGCAGTACTTC. Amino acid sequence: CASSPDSGVRKQYF.

The chain links TRBV27 to TRBJ2-7; a weak D match, TRBD2 (7 bases). The CDR3 is 15 amino acids. The V and J ends lost 3 bases and 4 bases respectively, with 16 bases between them. CDR1 is MNHEY, CDR2 SMNVEV, per germline (reference sequence). Here the CDR3 reads CASSFERGGGYEQYF. The CDR3 region has the DNA TGTGCCAGCAGTTTTGAAAGGGGGGGTGGATACGAGCAGTACTTC.

This chain uses TRBV28 with TRBJ1-1, with TRBD1 identical over 7 bases. Germline assignment: CDR1 MDHEN and CDR2 SYDVKM. V gave up 4 bases and J gave up 7 bases; unmatched junction bases: 9. The CDR3 sequence is 14 residues long. The CDR3 DNA is TGTGCCAGCAGTTATCAGGGGGAAACCATTGAAGCTTTCTTT. Its translation is CASSYQGETIEAFF.

V usage is TRBV6-5 and J usage is TRBJ2-1; 7 bases match TRBD2. The trim removed 5 bases at V and 10 bases at J, leaving 5 bases unmatched. The CDR3 runs to 12 residues. Germline assignment: CDR1 MNHEY and CDR2 SVGAGI. The CDR3 here is CASSNPGGEQFF. The CDR3 DNA reads TGTGCCAGCAGTAACCCGGGGGGAGAGCAGTTCTTC.